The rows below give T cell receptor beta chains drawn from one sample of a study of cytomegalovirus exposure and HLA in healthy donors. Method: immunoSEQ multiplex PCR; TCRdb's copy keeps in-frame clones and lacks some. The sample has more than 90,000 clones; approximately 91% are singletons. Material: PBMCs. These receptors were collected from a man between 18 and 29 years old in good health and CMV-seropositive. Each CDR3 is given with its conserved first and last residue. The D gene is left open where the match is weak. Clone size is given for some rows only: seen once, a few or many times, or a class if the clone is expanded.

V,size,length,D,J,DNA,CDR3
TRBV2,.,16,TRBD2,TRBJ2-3,TGTGCCAGCAGTGAAGGGGAGGGGTGGGGCACAGATACGCAGTATTTT,CASSEGEGWGTDTQYF
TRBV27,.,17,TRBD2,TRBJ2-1,TGTGCCAGCAGTTTAGAGGCGGGGGACCCCTCCTACAATGAGCAGTTCTTC,CASSLEAGDPSYNEQFF
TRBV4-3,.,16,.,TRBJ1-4,TGCGCCAGCAGCCCCAACGCCCAGGGCTATAATGAAAAACTGTTTTTT,CASSPNAQGYNEKLFF
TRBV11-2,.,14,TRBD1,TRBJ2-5,TGTGCCAGCAGCATTTTACAGGGGGAGGAGACCCAGTACTTC,CASSILQGEETQYF
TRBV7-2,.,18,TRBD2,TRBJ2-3,TGTGCCAGCAGCCCACATAGCGGATCGGGGGGACGCACAGATACGCAGTATTTT,CASSPHSGSGGRTDTQYF
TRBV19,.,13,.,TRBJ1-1,TGTGCCAGTCTTCAGGGGCGAGGCACTGAAGCTTTCTTT,CASLQGRGTEAFF
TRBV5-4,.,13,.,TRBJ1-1,TGTGCCAGCAGCTTGTCGGGGGGCACTGAAGCTTTCTTT,CASSLSGGTEAFF
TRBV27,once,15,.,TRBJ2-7,TGTGCCAGCAGGATGACAGGCCGAATCTCCTACGAGCAGTACTTC,CASRMTGRISYEQYF
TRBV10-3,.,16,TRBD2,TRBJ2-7,TGTGCCATCTCCCGGACTAGCGGGGTCCCTACCTACGAGCAGTACTTC,CAISRTSGVPTYEQYF
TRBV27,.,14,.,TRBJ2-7,TGTGCCAGCAGTCCGGACAGTCTACACTACGAGCAGTACTTC,CASSPDSLHYEQYF
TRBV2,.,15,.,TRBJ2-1,TGTGCCAGCACTCCAATGAGGGGGGGGCCCGATGAGCAGTTCTTC,CASTPMRGGPDEQFF
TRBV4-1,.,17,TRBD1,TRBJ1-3,TGCGCCAGCAGCCAAGATGGGACAGGGACCGAAGGAAACACCATATATTTT,CASSQDGTGTEGNTIYF
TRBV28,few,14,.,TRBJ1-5,TGTGCCAGCAGTTTCCAGAATAGCAATCAGCCCCAGCATTTT,CASSFQNSNQPQHF
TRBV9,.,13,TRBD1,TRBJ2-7,TGTGCCAGCAGCGCAGTGACAGGGGGCTGGCAGTACTTC,CASSAVTGGWQYF
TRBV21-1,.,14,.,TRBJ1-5,TGTGCCAGCAGCAAAGACAGGGTCAATCAGCCCCAGCATTTT,CASSKDRVNQPQHF
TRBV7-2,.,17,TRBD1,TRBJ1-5,TGTGCCAGCAGTCTACACCCCGGGACAGGGGGTAATCAGCCCCAGCATTTT,CASSLHPGTGGNQPQHF
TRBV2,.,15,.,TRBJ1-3,TGTGCCAGCAGTGCGGGGGGGCAGACTGGAAACACCATATATTTT,CASSAGGQTGNTIYF